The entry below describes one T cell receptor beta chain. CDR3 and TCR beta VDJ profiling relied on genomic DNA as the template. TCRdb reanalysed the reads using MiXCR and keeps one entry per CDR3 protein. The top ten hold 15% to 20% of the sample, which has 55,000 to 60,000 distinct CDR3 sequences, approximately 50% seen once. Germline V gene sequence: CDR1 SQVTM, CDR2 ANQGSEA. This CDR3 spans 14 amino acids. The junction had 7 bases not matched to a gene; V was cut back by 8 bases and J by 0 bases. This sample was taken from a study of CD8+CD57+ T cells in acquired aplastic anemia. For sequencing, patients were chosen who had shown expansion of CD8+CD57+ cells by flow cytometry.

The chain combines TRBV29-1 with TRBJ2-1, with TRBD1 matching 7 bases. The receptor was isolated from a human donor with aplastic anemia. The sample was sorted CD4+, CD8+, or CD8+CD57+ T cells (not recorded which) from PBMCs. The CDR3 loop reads CSTGDRSSYNEQFF. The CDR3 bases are TGCAGCACTGGGGACAGATCCTCCTACAATGAGCAGTTCTTC.